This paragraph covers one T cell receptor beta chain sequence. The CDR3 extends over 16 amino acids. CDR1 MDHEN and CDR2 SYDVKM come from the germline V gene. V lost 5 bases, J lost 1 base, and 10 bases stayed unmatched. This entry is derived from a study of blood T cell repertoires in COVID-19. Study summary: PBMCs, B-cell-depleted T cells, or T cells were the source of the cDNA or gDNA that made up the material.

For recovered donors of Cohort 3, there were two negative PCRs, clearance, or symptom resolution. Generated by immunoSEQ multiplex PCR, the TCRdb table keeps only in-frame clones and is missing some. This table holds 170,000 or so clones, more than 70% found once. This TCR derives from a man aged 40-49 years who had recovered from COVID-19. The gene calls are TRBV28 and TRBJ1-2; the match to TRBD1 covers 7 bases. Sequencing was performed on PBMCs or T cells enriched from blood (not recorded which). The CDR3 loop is CASSPRQGRNNYGYTF. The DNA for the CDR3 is TGTGCCAGCAGTCCCCGACAGGGCCGAAATAACTATGGCTACACCTTC.